Detailed here is one TCR beta chain. These data come from a study of blood T cell repertoires in COVID-19. Study-level information: Sites in the United States, Italy and Spain provided acute and convalescent COVID-19 samples. Sources were T cells, B-cell-depleted T cells, or PBMCs; the material itself was cDNA or gDNA.

Enrolment of Seattle patients took place during active infection, and they were followed longitudinally. Under the authors' procedure: Researchers report that nucleated cell counts were estimated from reference gene primer amplification. Data came from immunoSEQ multiplex PCR; TCRdb stores just in-frame clones and leaves some out. Clone size and the V and J calls come from that table; the DNA yielded D and trimming. The sample lists 210,000 or so clones, nearly 85% occurring once. CDR1 and CDR2 (germline): SGHTA, FQGNSA. This CDR3 spans 15 amino acids. V lost 5 bases to trimming and J lost 5 bases, with 18 bases between them.

The origin of this receptor is a woman between 25 and 40 years old with COVID-19, enrolled during active disease. This rearrangement joins TRBV7-2 to TRBJ2-5; TRBD2 is a possible D gene (6 bases). The sequenced sample was peripheral blood. The CDR3 region is CASSGALASRETQYF. DNA of the CDR3: TGTGCCAGCAGCGGGGCGCTAGCGTCTCGGGAGACCCAGTACTTC. The full variable domain, completed using reference TRBV7-2 and TRBJ2-5, is GAGVSQSPSNKVTEKGKDVELRCDPISGHTALYWYRQSLGQGLEFLIYFQGNSAPDKSGLPSDRFSAERTGGSVSTLTIQRTQQEDSAVYLCASSGALASRETQYFGPGTRLLVL.